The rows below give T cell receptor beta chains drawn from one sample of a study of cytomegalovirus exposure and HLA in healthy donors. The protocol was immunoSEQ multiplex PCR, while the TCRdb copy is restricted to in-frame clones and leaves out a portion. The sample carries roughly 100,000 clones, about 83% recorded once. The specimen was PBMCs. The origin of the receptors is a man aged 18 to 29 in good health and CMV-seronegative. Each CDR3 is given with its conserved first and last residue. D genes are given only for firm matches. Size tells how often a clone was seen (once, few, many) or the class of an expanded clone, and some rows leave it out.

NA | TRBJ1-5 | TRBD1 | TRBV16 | CASSRDRGGNQPQHF | TGTGCCAGCAGCCGAGACAGGGGCGGCAATCAGCCCCAGCATTTT
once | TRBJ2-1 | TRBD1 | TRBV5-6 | CASSLWTGVNEQFF | TGTGCCAGCAGCTTGTGGACAGGGGTCAATGAGCAGTTCTTC
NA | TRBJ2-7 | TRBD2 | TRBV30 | CAWSLWGGGNEQYF | TGTGCCTGGAGCCTCTGGGGGGGTGGTAACGAGCAGTACTTC
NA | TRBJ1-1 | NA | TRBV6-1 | CASTGGTVNTEAFF | TGTGCCAGCACCGGAGGGACGGTGAACACTGAAGCTTTCTTT
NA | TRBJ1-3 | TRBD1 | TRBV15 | CATSRGDSLGNTIYF | TGTGCCACCAGCAGAGGGGACAGTCTTGGAAACACCATATATTTT
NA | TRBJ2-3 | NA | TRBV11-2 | CASSRESTDTQYF | TGTGCCAGCAGCCGTGAGAGCACAGATACGCAGTATTTT
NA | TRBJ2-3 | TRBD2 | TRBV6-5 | CASSPGLAADAQYF | TGTGCCAGCAGTCCGGGACTAGCAGCAGATGCGCAGTATTTT
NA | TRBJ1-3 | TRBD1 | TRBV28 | CASLSGTGRSGNTIYF | TGTGCCAGCCTATCGGGGACAGGTCGCTCTGGAAACACCATATATTTT
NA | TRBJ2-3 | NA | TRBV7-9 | CASSWTLGTDTQYF | TGTGCCAGCAGTTGGACACTCGGCACAGATACGCAGTATTTT
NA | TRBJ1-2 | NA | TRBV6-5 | CASTLGRGANYGYTF | TGTGCCAGCACACTAGGCAGGGGAGCTAACTATGGCTACACCTTC
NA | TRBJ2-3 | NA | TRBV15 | CATSRMIGRTRTDTQYF | TGTGCCACCAGCAGAATGATAGGGCGGACACGCACAGATACGCAGTATTTT
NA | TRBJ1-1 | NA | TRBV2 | CASSATAEENTEAFF | TGTGCCAGCAGTGCCACTGCGGAAGAGAACACTGAAGCTTTCTTT
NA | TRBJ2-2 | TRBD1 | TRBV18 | CASSPSTGLSTGELFF | TGTGCCAGCTCACCCTCGACAGGGTTGAGCACCGGGGAGCTGTTTTTT
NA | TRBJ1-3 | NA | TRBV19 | CASRRGSSGNTIYF | TGTGCCAGTAGGAGGGGGAGCTCTGGAAACACCATATATTTT
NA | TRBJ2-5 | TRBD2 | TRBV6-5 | CASSAALAGQETQYF | TGTGCCAGCAGTGCCGCACTAGCGGGCCAAGAGACCCAGTACTTC
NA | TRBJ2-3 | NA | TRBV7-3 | CASSLSETDTQYF | TGTGCCAGCAGCTTAAGTGAGACAGATACGCAGTATTTT
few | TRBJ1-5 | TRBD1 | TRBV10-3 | CAISGVGGDQPQHF | TGTGCCATCAGTGGTGTAGGGGGCGATCAGCCCCAGCATTTT
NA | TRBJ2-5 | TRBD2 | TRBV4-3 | CASSQDWTGGPETQYF | TGCGCCAGCAGCCAAGATTGGACGGGAGGGCCCGAGACCCAGTACTTC
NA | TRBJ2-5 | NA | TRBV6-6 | CASSYGTRRETQYF | TGTGCCAGCAGTTACGGGACACGGAGAGAGACCCAGTACTTC
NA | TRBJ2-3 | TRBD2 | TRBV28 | CASSWTSRGLTDTQYF | TGTGCCAGCAGCTGGACTAGCCGAGGCCTCACAGATACGCAGTATTTT
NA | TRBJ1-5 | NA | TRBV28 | CASSPGGSTNQPQHF | TGTGCCAGCAGCCCCGGAGGATCCACCAATCAGCCCCAGCATTTT
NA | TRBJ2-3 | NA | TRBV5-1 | CASSFSREGGLADTQYF | TGCGCCAGCAGTTTTTCGAGGGAGGGGGGATTAGCAGATACGCAGTATTTT
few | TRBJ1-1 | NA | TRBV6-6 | CASSPSVAEAFF | TGTGCCAGCAGCCCCTCAGTGGCCGAAGCTTTCTTT
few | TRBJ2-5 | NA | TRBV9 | CASSVGSVQETQYF | TGTGCCAGCAGCGTAGGCTCAGTACAAGAGACCCAGTACTTC
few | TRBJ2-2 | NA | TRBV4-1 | CASSQELSTVTGELFF | TGCGCCAGCAGCCAAGAATTGAGTACGGTCACCGGGGAGCTGTTTTTT
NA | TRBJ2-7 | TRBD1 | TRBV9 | CASSVGGRGQGEQYF | TGTGCCAGCAGCGTAGGGGGCAGGGGGCAGGGCGAGCAGTACTTC
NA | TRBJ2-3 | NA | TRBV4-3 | CASSQRSAAEAKTDTQYF | TGCGCCAGCAGCCAAAGGTCGGCCGCGGAGGCCAAGACAGATACGCAGTATTTT
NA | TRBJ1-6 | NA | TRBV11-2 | CASSFESSYNSPLHF | TGTGCCAGCAGCTTCGAGAGCTCCTATAATTCACCCCTCCACTTT
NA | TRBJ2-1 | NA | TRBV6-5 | CASGGQGGGNEQFF | TGTGCCAGCGGGGGGCAGGGGGGTGGCAATGAGCAGTTCTTC
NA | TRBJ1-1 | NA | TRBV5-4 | CASSPLAANTEAFF | TGTGCCAGCAGCCCTTTGGCCGCTAACACTGAAGCTTTCTTT
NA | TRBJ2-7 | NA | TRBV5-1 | CASSSMSSYEQYF | TGCGCCAGCAGCTCCATGTCCTCCTACGAGCAGTACTTC
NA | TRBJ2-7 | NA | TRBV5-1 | CASSSLRGHEQYF | TGCGCCAGCAGCTCACTCAGGGGCCACGAGCAGTACTTC
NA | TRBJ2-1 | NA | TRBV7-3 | CASSSIGGNNEQFF | TGTGCCAGCAGCTCCATCGGGGGAAACAATGAGCAGTTCTTC
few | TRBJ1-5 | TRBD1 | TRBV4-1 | CASSQFGTADQPQHF | TGCGCCAGCAGCCAATTTGGGACAGCGGATCAGCCCCAGCATTTT
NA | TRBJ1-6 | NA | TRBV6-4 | CASSDSQGNSPLHF | TGTGCCAGCAGTGACTCACAGGGAAATTCACCCCTCCACTTT
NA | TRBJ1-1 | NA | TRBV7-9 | CASSLHPQAGMNTEAFF | TGTGCCAGCAGCCTCCACCCACAGGCTGGAATGAACACTGAAGCTTTCTTT
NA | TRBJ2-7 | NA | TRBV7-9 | CSSSLADRRDEQYF | TGTTCCAGCAGCTTAGCGGACAGGAGGGACGAGCAGTACTTC